This T cell receptor beta chain was profiled in a study of metastatic and nonmetastatic thyroid tumors. Turning to the study itself: Comparative analysis of repertoires was undertaken across blood and tumor or nodule tissue obtained from malignant and benign thyroid patients.

TCRdb re-called the PCR reads through MiXCR. The sample holds 43,000 or so clones, 4% to 5% seen once. This clone occurred a few times. This CDR3 region has 17 residues. CDR1 and CDR2 from the germline V gene are LGHNA and YNFKEQ. The V gene end was trimmed by 0 bases and the J gene end by 3 bases; junction bases not matched to a gene: 10. Thyroid surgery had not been preceded by any treatment in any patient. Sequencing was done on a sample of blood. This clonotype was obtained from a female donor with papillary thyroid cancer or a benign thyroid nodule (not recorded which). Some clones in this sample may be carry-over from other donors' samples. The chain couples TRBV4-2 to TRBJ2-5; TRBD2 aligns across 7 bases. The CDR3: CASSQDCLAEAKETQYF. The CDR3 coding sequence is TGTGCCAGCAGCCAAGATTGTCTAGCGGAGGCAAAAGAGACCCAGTACTTC.